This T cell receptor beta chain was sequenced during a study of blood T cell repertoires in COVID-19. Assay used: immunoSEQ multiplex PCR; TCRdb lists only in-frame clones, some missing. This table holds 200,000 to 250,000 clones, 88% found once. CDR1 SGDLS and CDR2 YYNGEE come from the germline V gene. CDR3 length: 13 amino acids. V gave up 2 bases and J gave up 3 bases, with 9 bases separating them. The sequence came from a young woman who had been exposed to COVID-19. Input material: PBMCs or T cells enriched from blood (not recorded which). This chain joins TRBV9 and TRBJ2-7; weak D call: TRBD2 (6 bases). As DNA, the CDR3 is TGTGCCAGCAGCGTGACGGGGGACTACGAGCAGTACTTC. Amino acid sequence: CASSVTGDYEQYF.